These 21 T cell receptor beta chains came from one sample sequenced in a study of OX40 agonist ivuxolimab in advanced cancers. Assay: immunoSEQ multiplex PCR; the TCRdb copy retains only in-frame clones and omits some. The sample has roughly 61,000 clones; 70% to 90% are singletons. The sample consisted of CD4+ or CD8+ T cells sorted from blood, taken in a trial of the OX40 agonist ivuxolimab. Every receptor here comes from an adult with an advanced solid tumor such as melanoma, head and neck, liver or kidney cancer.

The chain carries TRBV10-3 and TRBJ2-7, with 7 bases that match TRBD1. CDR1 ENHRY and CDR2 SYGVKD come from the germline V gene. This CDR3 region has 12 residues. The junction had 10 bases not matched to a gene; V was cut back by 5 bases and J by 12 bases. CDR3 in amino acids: CAISPGTVLAYF. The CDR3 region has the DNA TGTGCCATCAGTCCCGGGACAGTTTTGGCGTACTTC.

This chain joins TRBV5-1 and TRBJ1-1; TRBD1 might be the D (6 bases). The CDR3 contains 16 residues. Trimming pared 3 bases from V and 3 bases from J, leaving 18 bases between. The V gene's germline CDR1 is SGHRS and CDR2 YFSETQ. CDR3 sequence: CASSSQGRGADTEAFF. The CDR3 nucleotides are TGCGCCAGCAGCTCCCAGGGGCGCGGGGCGGACACTGAAGCTTTCTTT. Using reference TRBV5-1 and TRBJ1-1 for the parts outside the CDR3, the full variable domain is KAGVTQTPRYLIKTRGQQVTLSCSPISGHRSVSWYQQTPGQGLQFLFEYFSETQRNKGNFPGRFSGRQFSNSRSEMNVSTLELGDSALYLCASSSQGRGADTEAFFGQGTRLTVV.

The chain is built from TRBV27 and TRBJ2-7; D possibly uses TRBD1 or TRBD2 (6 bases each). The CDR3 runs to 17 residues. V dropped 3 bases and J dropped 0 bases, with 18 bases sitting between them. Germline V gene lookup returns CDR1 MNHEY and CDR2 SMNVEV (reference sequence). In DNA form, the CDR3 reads TGTGCCAGCAGTTTTATTGGTAAAGGGGGGAACTCCTACGAGCAGTACTTC. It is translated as CASSFIGKGGNSYEQYF.

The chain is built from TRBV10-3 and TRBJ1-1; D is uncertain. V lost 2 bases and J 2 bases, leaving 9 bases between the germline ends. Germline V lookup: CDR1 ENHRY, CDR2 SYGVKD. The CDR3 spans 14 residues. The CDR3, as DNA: TGTGCCATCAGTGAGCGGACGGAAAACACTGAAGCTTTCTTT. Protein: CAISERTENTEAFF.

The CDR3 sequence is CASSPPGSGLPPETQYF. The CDR3 nucleotides read TGTGCCAGCAGCCCCCCGGGAAGCGGACTCCCCCCAGAGACCCAGTACTTC. The rearrangement links TRBV9 to TRBJ2-5; tentative D call: TRBD2 (5 bases). Germline lookup yields CDR1 SGDLS and CDR2 YYNGEE. The CDR3 covers 17 residues. Trimming cost V 4 bases and J 4 bases, with 23 bases left between them.

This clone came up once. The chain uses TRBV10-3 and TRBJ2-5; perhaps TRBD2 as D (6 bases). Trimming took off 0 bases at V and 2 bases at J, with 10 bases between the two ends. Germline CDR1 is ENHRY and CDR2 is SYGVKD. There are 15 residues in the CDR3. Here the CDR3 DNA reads TGTGCCATCAGTGAGTCGGGGACTCAACAAGAGACCCAGTACTTC. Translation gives CAISESGTQQETQYF.

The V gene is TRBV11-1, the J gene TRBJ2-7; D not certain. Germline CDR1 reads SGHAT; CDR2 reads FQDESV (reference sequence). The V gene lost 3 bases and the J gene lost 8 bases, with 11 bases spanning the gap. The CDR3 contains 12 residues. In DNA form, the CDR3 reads TGTGCCAGCAGCTTTGGGCAGTACAAGCAGTACTTC. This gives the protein CASSFGQYKQYF. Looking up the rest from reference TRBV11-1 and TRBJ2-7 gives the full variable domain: EAEVAQSPRYKITEKSQAVAFWCDPISGHATLYWYRQILGQGPELLVQFQDESVVDDSQLPKDRFSAERLKGVDSTLKIQPAELGDSAMYLCASSFGQYKQYFGPGTRLTVT.

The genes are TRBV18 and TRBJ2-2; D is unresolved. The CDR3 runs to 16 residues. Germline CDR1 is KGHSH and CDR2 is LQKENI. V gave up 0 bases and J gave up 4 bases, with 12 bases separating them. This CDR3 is CASSPPSRFSTGELFF. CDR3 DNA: TGTGCCAGCTCACCACCTTCTCGGTTTAGCACCGGGGAGCTGTTTTTT.

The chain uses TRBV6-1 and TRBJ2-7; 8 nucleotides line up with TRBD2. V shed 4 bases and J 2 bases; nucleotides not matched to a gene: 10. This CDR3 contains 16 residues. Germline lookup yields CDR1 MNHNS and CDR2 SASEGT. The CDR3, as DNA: TGTGCCAGCAGTGCCATCACAGGGCGGGGGGCCTACGAGCAGTACTTC. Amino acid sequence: CASSAITGRGAYEQYF.

The CDR3 DNA is TGTGCCTGGAGTGAGGGCATTGGCGAGAAACTGTTTTTT. It encodes CAWSEGIGEKLFF. This rearrangement joins TRBV30 to TRBJ1-4; unclear D gene. Looked up from germline, CDR1 is GTSNPN and CDR2 is SVGIG (reference sequence). This CDR3 contains 13 residues. Trimming took 1 base from V and 11 from J, leaving 14 bases between them. Together with reference TRBV30 and TRBJ1-4, the CDR3 gives the full variable domain: SQTIHQWPATLVQPVGSPLSLECTVEGTSNPNLYWYRQAAGRGLQLLFYSVGIGQISSEVPQNLSASRPQDRQFILSSKKLLLSDSGFYLCAWSEGIGEKLFFGSGTQLSVL.

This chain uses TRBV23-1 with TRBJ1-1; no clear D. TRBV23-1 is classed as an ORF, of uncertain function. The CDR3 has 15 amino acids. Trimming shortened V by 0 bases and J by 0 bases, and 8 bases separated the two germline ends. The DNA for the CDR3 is TGCGCCAGCAGTCAATCGCAGGCCGTGAACACTGAAGCTTTCTTT. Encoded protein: CASSQSQAVNTEAFF.

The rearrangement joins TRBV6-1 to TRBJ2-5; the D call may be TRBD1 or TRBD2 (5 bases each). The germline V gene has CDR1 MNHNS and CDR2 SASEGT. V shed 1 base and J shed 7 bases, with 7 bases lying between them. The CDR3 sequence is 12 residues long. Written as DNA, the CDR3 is TGTGCCAGCAGTGAAGATGGGGGGACCCAGTACTTC. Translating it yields CASSEDGGTQYF.

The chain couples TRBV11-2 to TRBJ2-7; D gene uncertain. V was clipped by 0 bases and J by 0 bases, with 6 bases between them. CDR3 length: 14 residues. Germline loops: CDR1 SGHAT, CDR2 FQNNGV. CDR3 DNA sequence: TGTGCCAGCAGCTTAGACCAAAGCTCCTACGAGCAGTACTTC. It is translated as CASSLDQSSYEQYF.

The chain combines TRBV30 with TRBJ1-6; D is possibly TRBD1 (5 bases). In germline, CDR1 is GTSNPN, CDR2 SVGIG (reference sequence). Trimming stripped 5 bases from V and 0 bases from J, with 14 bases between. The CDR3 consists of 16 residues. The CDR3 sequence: CAWGAAGSSYNSPLHF. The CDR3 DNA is TGTGCCTGGGGGGCTGCGGGGAGCTCCTATAATTCACCCCTCCACTTT. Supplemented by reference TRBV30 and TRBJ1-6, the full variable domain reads SQTIHQWPATLVQPVGSPLSLECTVEGTSNPNLYWYRQAAGRGLQLLFYSVGIGQISSEVPQNLSASRPQDRQFILSSKKLLLSDSGFYLCAWGAAGSSYNSPLHFGNGTRLTVT.

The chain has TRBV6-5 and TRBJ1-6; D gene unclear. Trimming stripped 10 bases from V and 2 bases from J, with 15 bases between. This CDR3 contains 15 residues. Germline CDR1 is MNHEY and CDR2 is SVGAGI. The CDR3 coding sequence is TGTGCCACCGCGCCGAGTGCGCCCTATAATTCACCCCTCCACTTT. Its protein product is CATAPSAPYNSPLHF.

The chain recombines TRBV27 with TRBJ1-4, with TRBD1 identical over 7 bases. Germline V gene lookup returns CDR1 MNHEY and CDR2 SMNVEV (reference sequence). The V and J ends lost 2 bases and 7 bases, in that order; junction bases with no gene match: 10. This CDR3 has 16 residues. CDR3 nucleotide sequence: TGTGCCAGCAGTTTAGGCCCCGGGACAGTCTCTGAAAAACTGTTTTTT. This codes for CASSLGPGTVSEKLFF.

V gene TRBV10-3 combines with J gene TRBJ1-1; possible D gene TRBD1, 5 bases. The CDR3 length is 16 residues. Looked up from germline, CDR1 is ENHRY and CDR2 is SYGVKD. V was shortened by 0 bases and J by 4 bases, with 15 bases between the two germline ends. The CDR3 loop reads CAISESKGGTGTEAFF. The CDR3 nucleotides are TGTGCCATCAGTGAGTCGAAAGGAGGGACGGGCACTGAAGCTTTCTTT.

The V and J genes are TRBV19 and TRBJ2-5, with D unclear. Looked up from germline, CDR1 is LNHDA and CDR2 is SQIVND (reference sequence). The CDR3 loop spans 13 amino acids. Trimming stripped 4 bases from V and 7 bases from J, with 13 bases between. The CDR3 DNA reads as TGTGCCAGTAGTACCGGACGAATGGGGACCCAGTACTTC. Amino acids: CASSTGRMGTQYF.

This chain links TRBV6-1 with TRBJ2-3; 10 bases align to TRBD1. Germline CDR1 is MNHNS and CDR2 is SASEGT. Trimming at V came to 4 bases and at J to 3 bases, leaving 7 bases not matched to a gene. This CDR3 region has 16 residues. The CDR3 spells CASSGRDRGVTDTQYF. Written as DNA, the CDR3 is TGTGCCAGCAGTGGGAGGGACAGGGGTGTAACAGATACGCAGTATTTT.

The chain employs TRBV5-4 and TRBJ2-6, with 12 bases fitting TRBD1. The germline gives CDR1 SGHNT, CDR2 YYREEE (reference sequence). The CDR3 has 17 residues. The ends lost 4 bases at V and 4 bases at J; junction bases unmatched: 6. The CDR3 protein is CASSRGQGASGANVLTF. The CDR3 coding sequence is TGTGCCAGCAGCAGGGGACAGGGGGCGTCCGGGGCCAACGTCCTGACTTTC.

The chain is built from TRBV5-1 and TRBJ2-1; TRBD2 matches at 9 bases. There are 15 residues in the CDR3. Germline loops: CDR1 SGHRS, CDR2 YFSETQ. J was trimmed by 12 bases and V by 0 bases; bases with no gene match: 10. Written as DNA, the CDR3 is TGCGCCAGCAGCTTGGATTCAGCGGGGGGCAGCGGGCAGTTCTTC. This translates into CASSLDSAGGSGQFF. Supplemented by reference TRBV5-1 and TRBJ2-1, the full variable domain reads KAGVTQTPRYLIKTRGQQVTLSCSPISGHRSVSWYQQTPGQGLQFLFEYFSETQRNKGNFPGRFSGRQFSNSRSEMNVSTLELGDSALYLCASSLDSAGGSGQFFGPGTRLTVL.